This T cell receptor beta chain was profiled in a study of blood T cell repertoires in COVID-19. Overall study: Spain, Italy and the United States supplied samples that represented acute and convalescent COVID-19. PBMCs, B-cell-depleted T cells, or T cells were the source of the cDNA or gDNA that made up the material.

Clinical history reported by participants formed the basis on which cohorts were assigned. In the original processing: Amplification of reference gene primers was used by the study to estimate nucleated cell counts. TCRdb keeps only in-frame clones here, not all; method: immunoSEQ multiplex PCR. V and J calls and clone size are copied from that table; D and trimming were computed from the DNA. The data contain roughly 300,000 clones, 80% to 90% of them seen just once; the ten biggest clones take up roughly 4%. Trimming at V came to 4 bases and at J to 1 base, leaving 5 bases not matched to a gene. Germline V gene sequence: CDR1 SGHDT, CDR2 YYEEEE. The CDR3 extends over 15 amino acids.

Sequenced material: PBMCs or T cells enriched from blood (not recorded which). This chain joins TRBV5-6 and TRBJ2-3; TRBD1 matches at 8 bases. This clonotype originated in a woman aged 40 to 50 with acute COVID-19. The DNA of the CDR3 is TGTGCCAGCAGCGGCGGACAGGGACGCACAGATACGCAGTATTTT. This translates into CASSGGQGRTDTQYF. The entire variable domain, with the rest obtained from reference TRBV5-6 and TRBJ2-3, is as follows: DAGVTQSPTHLIKTRGQQVTLRCSPKSGHDTVSWYQQALGQGPQFIFQYYEEEERQRGNFPDRFSGHQFPNYSSELNVNALLLGDSALYLCASSGGQGRTDTQYFGPGTRLTVL.